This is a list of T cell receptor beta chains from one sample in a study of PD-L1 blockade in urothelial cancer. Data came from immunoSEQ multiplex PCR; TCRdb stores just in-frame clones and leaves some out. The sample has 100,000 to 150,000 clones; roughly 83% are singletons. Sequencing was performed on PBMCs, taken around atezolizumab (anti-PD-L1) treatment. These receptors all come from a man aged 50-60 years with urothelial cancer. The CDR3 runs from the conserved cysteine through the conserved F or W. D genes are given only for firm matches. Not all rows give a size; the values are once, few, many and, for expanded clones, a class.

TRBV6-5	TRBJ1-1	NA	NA	TGTGCCAGCAGTACCGGACAGAGGACTGAAGCTTTCTTT	CASSTGQRTEAFF
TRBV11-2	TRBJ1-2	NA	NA	TGTGCCAGCAGCTTGACAGGTGATGGCTACACCTTC	CASSLTGDGYTF
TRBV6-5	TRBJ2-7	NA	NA	TGTGCCAGCAGTTACAACTCGGCAGCGCACTCCTACGAGCAGTACTTC	CASSYNSAAHSYEQYF
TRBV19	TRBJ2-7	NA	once	TGTGCCAGTAGTATAGGGTCCTACTCCTACGAGCAGTACTTC	CASSIGSYSYEQYF
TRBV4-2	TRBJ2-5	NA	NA	TGTGCCAGCAGCCAAGATTCGTCGGAGACCCAGTACTTC	CASSQDSSETQYF
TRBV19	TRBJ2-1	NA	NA	TGTGCCAGTAAACTGGCGGGTAGTTCCTATGAGCAGTTCTTC	CASKLAGSSYEQFF
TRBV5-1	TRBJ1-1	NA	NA	TGCGCCAGCAGCTCCGGACAGAGATTGAACACTGAAGCTTTCTTT	CASSSGQRLNTEAFF
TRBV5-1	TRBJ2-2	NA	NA	TGCGCCAGCAGCTTGGTTAGCGGAGTGAACACCGGGGAGCTGTTTTTT	CASSLVSGVNTGELFF
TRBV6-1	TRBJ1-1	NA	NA	TGTGCCAGCAGTGATTCCGGTCTCGGGAACACTGAAGCTTTCTTT	CASSDSGLGNTEAFF
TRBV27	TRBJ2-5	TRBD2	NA	TGTGCCAGCAGAATTACTAGCGGGAGCCACCAGTACTTC	CASRITSGSHQYF
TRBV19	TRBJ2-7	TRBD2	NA	TGTGCCAGTAGTATAGTGACTAGCGGGCAGCAGTACTTC	CASSIVTSGQQYF
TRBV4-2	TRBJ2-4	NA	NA	TGTGCCAGCAGCCAAGAATCGTCAGGGAACATTCAGTACTTC	CASSQESSGNIQYF
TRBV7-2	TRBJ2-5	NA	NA	TGTGCCAGCAGCTTACTAAACCAAGAGACCCAGTACTTC	CASSLLNQETQYF
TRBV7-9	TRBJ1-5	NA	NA	TGTGCCAGCAGCTTAGCTGGGAGGGGGGTTGATCAGCCCCAGCATTTT	CASSLAGRGVDQPQHF
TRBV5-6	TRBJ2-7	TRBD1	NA	TGTGCCAGCAGCTTGTCTTCGGACAGGGGCTACGAGCAGTACTTC	CASSLSSDRGYEQYF
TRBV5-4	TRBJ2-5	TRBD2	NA	TGTGCCAGCAGCCTGGGACTAGCGGGAGAGACCCAGTACTTC	CASSLGLAGETQYF
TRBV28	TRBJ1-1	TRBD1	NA	TGTGCCAGCAGCACACAGGGGGCGCTTGCCACTGAAGCTTTCTTT	CASSTQGALATEAFF
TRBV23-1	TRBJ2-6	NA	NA	TGCGCCAGCAGTCAAAGAGGATATGGGGCCAACGTCCTGACTTTC	CASSQRGYGANVLTF
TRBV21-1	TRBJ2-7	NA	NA	TGTGCCAGCAGCAAAACGTCACAGGGGGTCCCTCTCGCTTACGAGCAGTACTTC	CASSKTSQGVPLAYEQYF
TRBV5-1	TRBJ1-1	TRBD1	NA	TGCGCCAGCAGCTTGGGGGATACAGGGGCGTACACTGAAGCTTTCTTT	CASSLGDTGAYTEAFF
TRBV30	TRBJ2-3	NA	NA	TGTGCCTTAAGGGGATGGCGCACAGATACGCAGTATTTT	CALRGWRTDTQYF
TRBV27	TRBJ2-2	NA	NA	TGTGCCAGCAGTTTAGGGGGAGGAACCGGGGAGCTGTTTTTT	CASSLGGGTGELFF
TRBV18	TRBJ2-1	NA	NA	TGTGCCAGCTCACCACCGAACGCCGGGGTGAACAATGAGCAGTTCTTC	CASSPPNAGVNNEQFF
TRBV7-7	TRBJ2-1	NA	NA	TGTGCTAGCAGCTTATCTTTTGCGTCGTCGCGGGACAATGAGCAGTTCTTC	CASSLSFASSRDNEQFF
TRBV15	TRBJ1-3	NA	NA	TGTGCCACCAGCAGAGACAGCTCTGGAAACACCATATATTTT	CATSRDSSGNTIYF
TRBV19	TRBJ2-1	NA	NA	TGTGCCGCCAGGACTGGCAATGAGCAGTTCTTC	CAARTGNEQFF
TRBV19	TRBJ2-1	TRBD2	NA	TGTGCCAGTAGTGGTAGCGGGTTAAATGAGCAGTTCTTC	CASSGSGLNEQFF
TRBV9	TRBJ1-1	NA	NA	TGTGCCAGCAGCGGGGGGGGCAGGTTGAACACTGAAGCTTTCTTT	CASSGGGRLNTEAFF
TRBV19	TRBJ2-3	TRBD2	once	TGTGCCAGTAGTAGGGCTAGCGGGAGATTGTCAGATACGCAGTATTTT	CASSRASGRLSDTQYF
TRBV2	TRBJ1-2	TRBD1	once	TGTGCCAGCAGGGGACAGGGGATTGGGAACTATGGCTACACCTTC	CASRGQGIGNYGYTF
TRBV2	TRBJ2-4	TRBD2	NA	TGTGCCAGCAGTCGTGGGAGGGCCAACATTCAGTACTTC	CASSRGRANIQYF
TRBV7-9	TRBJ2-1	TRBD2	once	TGTGCCAGCAGCTTAGAGGCTAGCGGGAACAATGAGCAGTTCTTC	CASSLEASGNNEQFF
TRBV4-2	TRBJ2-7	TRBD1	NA	TGTGCCAGCAGCCCCCTCCTTGACAGGGCTATCTCCTACGAGCAGTACTTC	CASSPLLDRAISYEQYF
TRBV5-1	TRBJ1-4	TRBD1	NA	TGCGCCAGCTGCCCGGGACAGGGGAATGAAAAACTGTTTTTT	CASCPGQGNEKLFF
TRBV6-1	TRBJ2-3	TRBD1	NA	TGTGCCAGCAGTCAAGGTCAGGGGGCTTTTCCAGATACGCAGTATTTT	CASSQGQGAFPDTQYF
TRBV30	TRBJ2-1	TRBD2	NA	TGTGCCTGGGTCGGGACTAGCGGGTTTAGTGAGCAGTTCTTC	CAWVGTSGFSEQFF
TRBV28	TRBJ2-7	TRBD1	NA	TGTGCCGGCAGTTTAGGCGGGACAGGGGTCTACTACCTTCCCTACGAGCAGTACTTC	CAGSLGGTGVYYLPYEQYF
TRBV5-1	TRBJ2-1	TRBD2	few	TGCGCCAGCAGCTTGACCCTAGCGGGAGAACACAATGAGCAGTTCTTC	CASSLTLAGEHNEQFF
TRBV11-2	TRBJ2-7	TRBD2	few	TGTGCCAGCAGCGACCGACTAGCGGGCGCCTACGAGCAGTACTTC	CASSDRLAGAYEQYF
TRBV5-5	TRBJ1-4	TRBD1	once	TGTGCCAGCAGCCAAATACGGGACAGGGCTGAAAAACTGTTTTTT	CASSQIRDRAEKLFF
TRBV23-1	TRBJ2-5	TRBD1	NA	TGCGCCAGCCCCGCGGGACAGGGGCCCCAGTACTTC	CASPAGQGPQYF
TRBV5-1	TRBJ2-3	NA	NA	TGCGCCAGCAGCTTGGGTTATTTCACTGATACGCAGTATTTT	CASSLGYFTDTQYF
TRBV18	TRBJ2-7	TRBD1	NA	TGTGCCAGCTCACCTTGGGCCCCGGGACAGGGCGCCGACGAGCAGTACTTC	CASSPWAPGQGADEQYF